This T cell receptor beta chain was obtained from a study of sequential checkpoint blockade in melanoma. Whole-study context: First-line arms were nivolumab then ipilimumab, or the reverse, randomized 1:1. Each arm's sequence ended with maintenance nivolumab.

Sample treatment: randomized to nivolumab then ipilimumab (arm A) or the reverse (arm B). From thawed PBMCs, live CD3+CD8+ cells negative for CD19 and CD56 were sorted. Some clones are missing from TCRdb's copy, which holds only in-frame ones; the method was immunoSEQ multiplex PCR. The sample has several thousand clones, roughly three fifths seen once. This clonotype originated in a human donor with melanoma. The sample was CD8+ T cells sorted from blood (inferred from file names), taken from a patient given nivolumab and ipilimumab in sequence.

DNA of the CDR3: TGTGCCAGCTCACCAGAAAACCGGAGAGTGATGAACACTGAAGCTTTCTTT. This codes for CASSPENRRVMNTEAFF. The gene calls are TRBV18 and TRBJ1-1; D uncertain. Deletions cut 2 bases from V and 0 bases from J, with 16 bases between. Germline CDR1 reads KGHSH; CDR2 reads LQKENI. The CDR3 runs 17 residues. The full variable domain, its missing parts supplied by reference TRBV18 and TRBJ1-1, is NAGVMQNPRHLVRRRGQEARLRCSPMKGHSHVYWYRQLPEEGLKFMVYLQKENIIDESGMPKERFSAEFPKEGPSILRIQQVVRGDSAAYFCASSPENRRVMNTEAFFGQGTRLTVV.